The clone carrying this T cell receptor (beta chain) was observed a single time. This record belongs to a study of spatial heterogeneity in lung cancer. V lost 7 bases, J lost 4 bases, and 14 bases stayed unmatched. The germline V gene has CDR1 DFQATT and CDR2 SNEGSKA (reference sequence). The CDR3 totals 16 residues. One entry per CDR3 protein results from TCRdb running MiXCR on the 5' RACE reads. Of over 6,000 distinct CDR3 sequences in the sample, around 5.9% were seen once. The time point here: sample taken at primary tumor resection. Whole RNA, isolated from tumor, nontumor lung or frozen PBMC, was sequenced without prior sorting.

The rearrangement uses TRBV20-1 and TRBJ2-3; TRBD2 matches at 10 bases. The specimen comprised PBMCs, sampled at surgery. This receptor was obtained from a male donor with early-stage non-small cell lung cancer. The CDR3 sequence is CSVGLAGETGADTQYF. The DNA for the CDR3 is TGCAGTGTAGGTCTAGCGGGAGAGACTGGCGCAGATACGCAGTATTTT.